The 31 T cell receptor beta chains below were found in one sample sequenced in a study of CD8+ T cells in alopecia areata. Sequencing used cDNA as its template, made by extracting RNA and reverse transcribing it. Only in-frame clones appear in the TCRdb table, and some are missing; sequencing was by immunoSEQ multiplex PCR. The sample has approximately 150,000 clones, approximately 51% seen once; the top ten hold around 1%. Sequenced material: CD4+ T cells sorted from blood, taken at week 0. The origin of the receptors is a human donor with alopecia areata.

This clone was counted a few times. The chain combines TRBV7-9 with TRBJ2-7; no clear D. This CDR3 comprises 12 residues. Germline V gene sequence: CDR1 SEHNR, CDR2 FQNEAQ (reference sequence). V lost 1 base to trimming and J lost 4 bases, with 5 bases between them. CDR3 in amino acids: CASSLVGYEQYF. In DNA, the CDR3 is TGTGCCAGCAGCTTAGTGGGTTACGAGCAGTACTTC.

CDR3 region: CSALPSGLTDTQYF. CDR3 DNA: TGCAGCGCCTTACCCTCAGGGCTCACAGATACGCAGTATTTT. The chain has TRBV29-1 and TRBJ2-3; a possible D gene is TRBD1 (5 bases). V was pared by 7 bases and J by 2 bases, with 16 bases between. This CDR3 has 14 residues. Germline assignment: CDR1 SQVTM and CDR2 ANQGSEA.

The chain has TRBV7-9 and TRBJ1-2; D is perhaps TRBD1 (5 bases). Germline CDR1 and CDR2: SEHNR and FQNEAQ (reference sequence). The V end was cut by 3 bases, the J end by 7 bases, with 12 bases between. The CDR3 is 13 residues long. In nucleotides, the CDR3 is TGTGCCAGCAGCTTCGAGGGGTTGGGTGGCTACACCTTC. Translating it yields CASSFEGLGGYTF.

The CDR3 sequence: CASSWGGPETQYF. The CDR3 bases are TGTGCCAGCAGCTGGGGGGGTCCAGAGACCCAGTACTTC. This chain joins TRBV7-9 and TRBJ2-5; 7 bases line up with TRBD2. The V and J ends lost 4 bases and 4 bases, in that order; junction bases with no gene match: 3. The CDR3 has 13 amino acids. The V gene's germline CDR1 is SEHNR and CDR2 FQNEAQ (reference sequence).

V is TRBV11-2 and J is TRBJ1-5; D not certain. The CDR3 extends over 12 amino acids. Germline lookup yields CDR1 SGHAT and CDR2 FQNNGV. Deletions cut 5 bases from V and 3 bases from J, with 5 bases between. The CDR3 reads CASSHVNQPQHF. The CDR3 coding sequence is TGTGCCAGCAGCCACGTCAATCAGCCCCAGCATTTT.

V is TRBV29-1 and J is TRBJ1-1; no reliable D call. Germline loops: CDR1 SQVTM, CDR2 ANQGSEA. The germline V and J ends were trimmed by 7 bases and 10 bases, with 19 bases remaining between them. CDR3 length: 12 amino acids. The CDR3 nucleotides read TGCAGCGCCAATGAGCCGGGCCGGATAGCTTTCTTT. This encodes CSANEPGRIAFF.

This clone was seen a few times. This chain connects TRBV29-1 to TRBJ2-1; 9 bases map to TRBD1. CDR3 length: 16 residues. Germline V lookup: CDR1 SQVTM, CDR2 ANQGSEA. J was trimmed by 3 bases and V by 4 bases; bases with no gene match: 10. The CDR3 bases are TGCAGCGTTGTGGGACAGGGCCTCCCCAACTACAATGAGCAGTTCTTC. Its translation: CSVVGQGLPNYNEQFF.

This rearrangement joins TRBV7-9 to TRBJ2-7, with D perhaps matching TRBD2 (5 bases). Germline V gene sequence: CDR1 SEHNR, CDR2 FQNEAQ (reference sequence). The ends were cut back, 4 bases at V and 3 bases at J, with 16 bases in the middle. CDR3 length: 15 amino acids. The CDR3 protein is CASSWTGSGVYEQYF. In nucleotides, the CDR3 is TGTGCCAGCAGCTGGACCGGATCCGGGGTCTACGAGCAGTACTTC.

The J gene is TRBJ2-2, the V gene TRBV4-1; D perhaps matches TRBD1 (6 bases). V was clipped by 2 bases and J by 1 base, with 11 bases between them. The CDR3 is 16 amino acids. CDR1 MGHRA and CDR2 YSYEKL come from the germline V gene. The CDR3 sequence is CASSQFGTQNTGELFF. DNA for the CDR3: TGCGCCAGCAGCCAATTCGGGACACAGAACACCGGGGAGCTGTTTTTT.

For this clone: The sample holds other DNA sequences that translate to the same CDR3. Written as DNA, the CDR3 is TGCGCCAGCAGTGGAAGCGGAAGCTCCTACAATGAGCAGTTCTTC. It specifies CASSGSGSSYNEQFF. The rearrangement joins TRBV5-1 to TRBJ2-1; weak D call: TRBD2 (5 bases). The germline V gene encodes CDR1 SGHRS and CDR2 YFSETQ. The CDR3 totals 15 residues. Trimming shortened V by 5 bases and J by 0 bases, and 12 bases separated the two germline ends.

The rearrangement links TRBV6-5 to TRBJ1-2, with D unresolved. The CDR3 runs 15 residues. Per the germline V gene, CDR1 is MNHEY and CDR2 is SVGAGI. V was clipped by 2 bases and J by 4 bases, with 14 bases between them. For the CDR3, the DNA is TGTGCCAGCAGTTACGGTCCCGAAGAAGTCTATGGCTACACCTTC. Its translation is CASSYGPEEVYGYTF.

This clone was observed a few times. The chain uses TRBV4-3 and TRBJ1-1; D ambiguous. The CDR3 has 15 amino acids. Germline V gene data show CDR1 as LGHNA and CDR2 as YSLEER. The germline V and J ends were trimmed by 1 base and 1 base, with 10 bases remaining between them. The CDR3 reads CASSQGRRENTEAFF. CDR3 nucleotide sequence: TGCGCCAGCAGCCAAGGAAGGCGGGAGAACACTGAAGCTTTCTTT.

This clone was detected a few times. This chain uses TRBV28 with TRBJ2-1; 7 positions agree with TRBD2. V was clipped by 1 base and J by 8 bases; unmatched bases: 14. This CDR3 is built from 17 residues. Per the germline V gene, CDR1 is MDHEN and CDR2 is SYDVKM. CDR3 nucleotide sequence: TGTGCCAGCAGTTTATACGGGGACTATAAATCCGTAGATGAGCAGTTCTTC. Residues: CASSLYGDYKSVDEQFF.

The V gene is TRBV6-5, the J gene TRBJ1-5; tentatively, D is TRBD1 (5 bases). The germline CDR1 and CDR2 sequences are MNHEY and SVGAGI. V lost 6 bases and J 5 bases, leaving 14 bases between the germline ends. This CDR3 has 14 amino acids. CDR3 amino acids: CASRPTGTDQPQHF. Written as DNA, the CDR3 is TGTGCCAGCAGACCAACAGGAACCGATCAGCCCCAGCATTTT.

The rearrangement joins TRBV28 to TRBJ1-4, with 7 bases that match TRBD1. The CDR3 covers 14 residues. CDR1 MDHEN and CDR2 SYDVKM come from the germline V gene. Germline trimming cut 6 bases from V and 3 bases from J; bases unmatched to any gene: 4. The CDR3 here is CASRPTGSNEKLFF. CDR3 DNA sequence: TGTGCCAGCAGACCGACAGGGTCTAATGAAAAACTGTTTTTT.

The chain combines TRBV5-1 with TRBJ2-3, with a possible D match to TRBD2 (5 bases). The CDR3 runs to 16 residues. The V gene's germline CDR1 is SGHRS and CDR2 YFSETQ. The germline V and J ends were trimmed by 5 bases and 5 bases, with 21 bases remaining between them. The DNA for the CDR3 is TGCGCCAGCAGGGCGAGGGCAGACTCCCGGGGAGATACGCAGTATTTT. Its protein is CASRARADSRGDTQYF.

The chain recombines TRBV5-1 with TRBJ2-1; TRBD2 matches 10 bases. There are 14 residues in the CDR3. V gave up 0 bases and J gave up 9 bases; unmatched junction bases: 3. Germline CDR1 is SGHRS and CDR2 is YFSETQ. The CDR3 here is CASSLVVAGGEQFF. DNA for the CDR3: TGCGCCAGCAGCTTGGTTGTAGCGGGAGGTGAGCAGTTCTTC.

The chain uses TRBV4-2 and TRBJ2-5, with D uncertain. Germline V lookup: CDR1 LGHNA, CDR2 YNFKEQ. Trimming cost V 4 bases and J 5 bases, with 17 bases left between them. The CDR3 has 15 residues. The CDR3, as DNA: TGTGCCAGCAGCCCCACTGACGGCTACCTGGAGACCCAGTACTTC. Protein: CASSPTDGYLETQYF.

The gene calls are TRBV5-1 and TRBJ2-3; 8 bases are shared with TRBD2. The CDR3 extends over 16 amino acids. J was trimmed by 6 bases and V by 4 bases; bases with no gene match: 13. Germline CDR1 SGHRS, CDR2 YFSETQ. The CDR3 here is CASSPNRRGGGDTQYF. CDR3 in DNA: TGCGCCAGCAGCCCCAACCGGCGGGGCGGGGGGGATACGCAGTATTTT.

The gene calls are TRBV29-1 and TRBJ2-1; D is unclear. This CDR3 spans 13 amino acids. With 0 bases removed from V and 7 bases from J, the gap between germline ends came to 10 bases. CDR1 and CDR2 from the germline V gene are SQVTM and ANQGSEA. The CDR3 DNA reads TGCAGCGTTGAAGATACCCTGGGGAATGAGCAGTTCTTC. It specifies CSVEDTLGNEQFF.

Remarks on this clone: The sample contains more than one DNA sequence encoding this CDR3. CDR3 in DNA: TGCAGCGTTCTGACGGGGGTGAACACCGGGGAGCTGTTTTTT. Protein product: CSVLTGVNTGELFF. The gene calls are TRBV29-1 and TRBJ2-2; possible D gene TRBD2, 6 bases. The CDR3 spans 14 residues. Trimming shortened V by 5 bases and J by 1 base, and 11 bases separated the two germline ends. CDR1 and CDR2 from the germline V gene are SQVTM and ANQGSEA.

Worth noting for this clone: This same CDR3 is encoded by further DNA sequences in the sample. The chain has TRBV29-1 and TRBJ1-1; 7 bases fit TRBD1. The germline V gene encodes CDR1 SQVTM and CDR2 ANQGSEA. The CDR3 sequence is 12 residues long. After removal of 6 bases from V and 1 base from J, the junction contained 2 bases not matched to a gene. Here the CDR3 DNA reads TGCAGCGTCGGGGACAGGAACACTGAAGCTTTCTTT. This sequence encodes CSVGDRNTEAFF. The full variable domain, completed using reference TRBV29-1 and TRBJ1-1, is SAVISQKPSRDICQRGTSLTIQCQVDSQVTMMFWYRQQPGQSLTLIATANQGSEATYESGFVIDKFPISRPNLTFSTLTVSNMSPEDSSIYLCSVGDRNTEAFFGQGTRLTVV.

Only a few counts were recorded for this clone. This chain joins TRBV7-9 and TRBJ2-5, with unresolved D. Trimming removed 7 bases from V and 5 bases from J, with 14 bases in between. This CDR3 is built from 13 residues. The germline gives CDR1 SEHNR, CDR2 FQNEAQ (reference sequence). In DNA, the CDR3 is TGTGCCAGCACCACGACTGTTCAGGAGACCCAGTACTTC. This translates into CASTTTVQETQYF.

This clone was recorded a few times. The gene calls are TRBV29-1 and TRBJ1-4; TRBD1 aligns across 12 bases. The germline V gene has CDR1 SQVTM and CDR2 ANQGSEA. This CDR3 is built from 15 residues. J gave up 8 bases and V 6 bases, and 10 bases lay outside the gene matches. The CDR3 DNA is TGCAGCGTGACGGGAGGGGACAGGGGGCTAGAAAAACTGTTTTTT. Translating gives CSVTGGDRGLEKLFF.

This clone was recorded a few times. The chain uses TRBV7-2 and TRBJ1-5; D uncertain. CDR1 is SGHTA and CDR2 is FQGNSA in the germline V gene. The CDR3 is 11 residues long. Trimming left V 3 bases short and J 9 bases short, with 6 bases between. The CDR3 region has the DNA TGTGCCAGCAGCTTTAACGGGCCCCAGCATTTT. It translates to CASSFNGPQHF.

The chain joins TRBV30 to TRBJ2-2; TRBD2 aligns across 7 bases. The CDR3 is 12 amino acids. The germline gives CDR1 GTSNPN, CDR2 SVGIG (reference sequence). Trimming cost V 5 bases and J 4 bases; bases outside gene matches: 1. The CDR3 sequence: CAWGRATGELFF. CDR3 DNA sequence: TGTGCCTGGGGGAGGGCCACCGGGGAGCTGTTTTTT.

The chain links TRBV21-1 to TRBJ2-3; the tabulated D call, TRBD2, remains unverified against the DNA. TRBV21-1 is flagged as a pseudogene. The CDR3 is 16 residues long. CDR3 in DNA: TGTGCCAGCAGCAAAGAGAAGCCCTATAGCACAGATACGCAGTATTTT. Its protein is CASSKEKPYSTDTQYF.

This clone was observed a single time. This chain uses TRBV2 with TRBJ2-1, with D perhaps matching TRBD2 (5 bases). V was shortened by 6 bases and J by 4 bases, with 13 bases between the two germline ends. In germline, CDR1 is SNHLY, CDR2 FYNNEI. The CDR3 contains 14 residues. This chain's CDR3 is CASSRGWPYNEQFF. The CDR3 nucleotides are TGTGCCAGCAGCCGGGGTTGGCCTTACAATGAGCAGTTCTTC.

As concerns this clone: The same CDR3 also results from other DNA sequences found in this sample. The V call is TRBV29-1, the J call TRBJ2-7; D gene uncertain. Germline lookup yields CDR1 SQVTM and CDR2 ANQGSEA. Trimming took off 4 bases at V and 4 bases at J, with 8 bases between the two ends. The CDR3 is 11 residues long. In nucleotides, the CDR3 is TGCAGCGTTGGAACTACTTACGAGCAGTACTTC. Translated: CSVGTTYEQYF.

V gene TRBV14 combines with J gene TRBJ2-5; maybe TRBD2 (6 bases). Germline assignment: CDR1 SGHDN and CDR2 FVKESK. The germline V and J ends were trimmed by 0 bases and 4 bases, with 9 bases remaining between them. This CDR3 has 14 residues. The CDR3 region is CASSQERDGETQYF. The CDR3 nucleotides read TGTGCCAGCAGCCAAGAGCGGGACGGAGAGACCCAGTACTTC. Looking up the rest from reference TRBV14 and TRBJ2-5 gives the full variable domain: EAGVTQFPSHSVIEKGQTVTLRCDPISGHDNLYWYRRVMGKEIKFLLHFVKESKQDESGMPNNRFLAERTGGTYSTLKVQPAELEDSGVYFCASSQERDGETQYFGPGTRLLVL.

This clone was seen only a few times. The chain couples TRBV4-1 to TRBJ2-3; 9 positions match TRBD2. The CDR3 is made up of 16 amino acids. V shed 8 bases and J 2 bases; nucleotides not matched to a gene: 11. CDR1 is MGHRA and CDR2 is YSYEKL in the germline V gene. The CDR3 spells CASRGGLAGLTDTQYF. The DNA of the CDR3 is TGCGCCAGCCGAGGGGGCCTAGCGGGGCTCACAGATACGCAGTATTTT.